This T cell receptor (beta chain) was captured in a study of cytomegalovirus exposure and HLA in healthy donors (dated by TCRdb to 2016 to 2017). General notes on the study: An earlier analysis of approximately 590 of the donors reported roughly 270 Gb of sequence data and some 100 million unique TCR beta sequences from around 200 million T cells. Both class I and class II loci were covered by HLA typing, at four-digit resolution. An earlier analysis of some 600 of the donors applied high-throughput TCR beta sequencing to assess whether each TCR beta V gene segment acted as functional or pseudogenic. To study patterns of TCR occurrence, a later analysis re-analyzed previously published TCR beta repertoires from just over 650 donors and added high-resolution HLA genotyping. All discovery cohort repertoires had been generated on a single sequencing platform. The later analysis used no new phenotypic data to find candidate immune exposures, relying instead on TCR beta sequences and their occurrence across donors. Typing coverage differed by locus: A, B, C, DRB1 and DQB1 were typed in roughly 620-630 donors, DQA1 in 500 to 550, DPA1 in roughly 590, and DPB1 in just under 490. Among 398 genotyped donors of the cohort, an average of about 240,000 unique TCR beta nucleotide sequences were sequenced per donor, approximately 20% of them non-productive. Donor age, sex, ethnicity and CMV serostatus were compiled together with the repertoire data. Among the roughly 400 genotyped donors, around 81% belonged to the genetic ancestry cluster associated with self-reported Caucasian donors. Around 330 gigabases of sequencing data and 75 million to 85 million unique TCR sequences made up an early release that covered about 640 HLA-typed donors. The aim of the study was to test whether cataloging public T cell receptors could identify signatures of past pathogen exposure. Roughly five DR-DQ haplotypes were treated as single units for association and clustering because of strong linkage in the cohort. Using immunosequencing, the study profiled T cell repertoires from around 680 subjects and related those repertoires to cytomegalovirus serostatus. A later genetic analysis used genome-wide SNP genotypes for about 60% of the roughly 700 donors, treating that subset as a discovery cohort. A separate validation cohort of roughly 130 different subjects was used in addition to the 666-subject first cohort. High-throughput TCR immunosequencing, statistical association of individual TCRs with disease status, and machine learning were combined to predict cytomegalovirus infection status. Overall results and qualifications from the work: The study gave a list of 150 to 200 TCR beta chains associated with cytomegalovirus. The earlier analysis of approximately 590 of the donors excluded 15 to 20 rarely observed V segments, including chromosome 9 orphons, because counts were too low. According to a later genetic analysis, donors in an Asian-associated ancestry cluster had fewer N-insertions in productive TCRs than the approximately 690-donor mean. Because HLA typing was unavailable for some donors at each locus, only the typed subset was used in association tests. Most TCR sequences were observed very rarely across donors, whereas some public TCRs were present in many individuals. This cohort had only TCR beta chains sequenced, and the lack of alpha or paired-chain data limited which features could be detected. In a later analysis, several top co-occurrence clusters were reported to appear linked to parvovirus B19, influenza, CMV and Epstein-Barr virus. Sequencing depth was assumed to be roughly uniform across donors in the presence/absence analyses, though that assumption may not hold. In a later analysis, TCR association rates were found to vary across HLA loci, with the most associated TCRs seen for DRB1 alleles and the fewest for HLA-C alleles. Strong co-occurrence of HLA alleles, especially DR and DQ, made assigning TCR associations to individual alleles difficult. Correlated functional status among segregating V segments might reflect linkage disequilibrium, but an unknown experimental factor could not be ruled out. The classifier was reported to diagnose cytomegalovirus status with high specificity and sensitivity in both the original and validation cohorts. A later analysis found that most CMV-associated TCR beta chains appeared HLA-restricted, with HLA associations seemingly driven largely by CMV exposure. Specific HLA alleles were associated with roughly 16,000 TCR beta sequences at a false discovery rate of 0.05 in a later analysis. A later analysis found that HLA-associated TCR beta chains were more clonally expanded and had lower generation probabilities than equally common non-associated chains. The only immune exposure information available for the cohort was CMV serostatus. In an earlier analysis of approximately 590 of the donors, most TCR beta V segments appeared in productive rearrangements about 87% or about 30% of the time, broadly matching IMGT annotations. The authors suggested that the approach could potentially be generalized to other disease states and immunological phenotypes. A further reported finding was that TCR beta sequences accurately predicted the HLA-A and HLA-B alleles for most subjects in the first cohort. A few of the identified cytomegalovirus-associated TCR beta chains were confirmed in vitro to be specific for cytomegalovirus antigens. Because the 87-base-pair reads could not distinguish some IMGT-functional V segments, including TRBV6-2 and TRBV6-3, those segments were excluded. In a later genetic analysis, a missense DCLRE1C variant was associated with V-gene and J-gene trimming of TCR beta chains, and the association was replicated in an independent cohort. The sequencing pipeline was judged likely to have produced a cluster of highly shared sequence variants as a technical artifact.

Receptor libraries were prepared by the immunoSEQ multiplex PCR assay. For the multiplex PCR, a mixture combining 60 forward primers for TCR Vbeta segments and 13 reverse primers for TCR Jbeta segments was used. The CDR3 region of rearranged TCR beta genes was amplified from genomic DNA by a multiplex PCR assay. The amplified TCR beta libraries were sequenced on the Illumina HiSeq System as 87-base-pair reads. Per the source publication's procedure: In a later analysis, about 80 million unique TCR beta chains were counted across the 500 to 700 repertoires, and some 10 million of these chains were shared by at least two donors. Raw reads were error-corrected and collapsed into unique sequences by a nearest-neighbor algorithm in which closely related sequences were merged to remove PCR and sequencing errors. Alignment of CDR3 sequences to IMGT reference sequences was used to assign V, D and J gene segments. For a sequence to be retained, a match of at least six nucleotides was required to both a V gene segment and a J gene segment. A rearrangement was called productive if the CDR3 had no stop codons and remained in frame with V and J, and every other rearrangement was called non-productive. CDR3 was defined by IMGT convention, running from the second conserved V-encoded cysteine to the conserved J-encoded phenylalanine. The earlier analysis of some 550 of the donors excluded any sequence lacking an unambiguous match to a single V gene segment. An earlier analysis of 550 to 650 of the donors classified V segments as functional when productive rearrangements were above 56.7% and as segregating when the standard deviation between donors was above 5%. A statistical classification framework was built to diagnose cytomegalovirus status from the catalog of TCR beta chain sequences. In a later analysis, V and J genes were assigned by comparing TCR nucleotide sequences against IMGT/GENE-DB human TR gene sequences. A later analysis assigned CDR3 sequences and most-parsimonious VDJ recombination scenarios with the TCRdist pipeline. In a later analysis, each TCR beta chain was defined by its CDR3 amino acid sequence together with its V-gene family, and reads without a unique V-gene family were excluded. To address suspected cross-contamination and a sequencing artifact, a later analysis removed approximately 600 highly shared, low-generation-probability nucleotide sequences. For each public chain, a later analysis derived a clonal expansion index from normalized ranks of inferred template counts within each repertoire. In a later analysis, generation probabilities were computed using a VDJ recombination model fitted to out-of-frame rearrangements, and the results were checked against IGoR. In a later analysis, TCR-TCR, TCR-HLA and TCR-CMV co-occurrence was scored with hypergeometric tests, and a repertoire-size bias correction was applied to TCR pairs. A later analysis estimated false discovery rates by permuting HLA or CMV assignments 20 times. A later analysis grouped co-occurring TCRs with DBSCAN, adding TCRdist sequence similarity when clustering within HLA-allele-positive subsets. Repertoires with fewer than 30,000 or more than 120,000 public chains were left out of co-occurrence clustering, as were a handful of repertoires with anomalous nucleotide sharing. TCRdb retrieved this table from immuneACCESS and kept in-frame rearrangements only. Not all clones are present; in checked studies, unresolved V genes account for under half, and no reason is known for the remainder. That table furnishes V, J and clone size, whereas the DNA furnished D and trimming. The sample has 99,000 or so clones on record, around 85% of them singletons. The ten largest clones take up 6% to 8% of the sample.

Note on this clone: Its antigen remains unidentified. The input lacks base qualities; no much larger clone sits a single base away.

The cohort consisted of 600 to 700 healthy bone marrow donors. At the time of sampling, all cohort members were nominally healthy, though unrecorded immune exposures were likely present. The donor was CMV seropositive and was included in the group of 270 or so seropositive cohort members. A peripheral blood sample was provided by each donor, and peripheral blood mononuclear cells were used for TCR beta sequencing. The Qiagen DNeasy Blood Extraction Kit was used to extract genomic DNA from the blood cell samples. V drops 2 bases and J drops 1 base, leaving 7 bases in between. For CDR1 and CDR2, the germline V gene lists SGHRS and YFSETQ. Including the terminal cysteine and phenylalanine, the CDR3 comprises 14 residues. Just the 42-base CDR3 DNA is kept, in frame starting at base 1.

The source is a man under 40 in good health and CMV-seropositive. The specimen was PBMCs. This chain is built from TRBV5-1 and TRBJ2-1; a tentative D match to TRBD2 spans 5 bases. The CDR3 region: CASSFPGSYNEQFF. The DNA sequence reads TGCGCCAGCAGCTTCCCGGGGTCCTACAATGAGCAGTTCTTC.